The 29 T cell receptor beta chains given below trace back to one sample, sequenced in a study of human T cells and chemical hapten exposure. A single record per CDR3 protein comes from TCRdb applying MiXCR to the RACE reads. The table has hundreds of thousands of distinct CDR3 sequences, about 6% seen once. The time point is: patch test 2, 6 weeks after DPC sensitization. Treatment of the sample: therapeutic diphenylcyclopropenone sensitization with weekly scalp DPC. The material was whole blood, obtained in connection with sensitization to the hapten diphenylcyclopropenone (DPC). The origin of the receptors is a woman aged 18 to 35 with alopecia areata. Some clones in this sample may be carry-over from other donors' samples.

This clonotype occurred a few times. V is TRBV20-1 and J is TRBJ2-3; tentatively, D is TRBD1 (6 bases). This CDR3 is 15 amino acids long. Trimming stripped 3 bases from V and 3 bases from J, with 16 bases between. Germline V gene data show CDR1 as DFQATT and CDR2 as SNEGSKA (reference sequence). The CDR3 sequence: CSARESQGLTDTQYF. CDR3 coding DNA: TGCAGTGCTAGGGAGTCCCAGGGGCTGACAGATACGCAGTATTTT.

The CDR3 DNA is TGTGCCAGCAGTTTAAGAGGGGCCTTCACAGATACGCAGTATTTT. It translates to CASSLRGAFTDTQYF. The chain has TRBV12-3 or TRBV12-4 and TRBJ2-3; D possibly matches TRBD1 or TRBD2 (5 bases each). Trimming removed 2 bases at V and 2 bases at J, with 11 bases between. CDR3 length: 15 residues.

V usage is TRBV20-1 and J usage is TRBJ2-7, with TRBD2 identical over 9 bases. V lost 3 bases to trimming and J lost 3 bases; unmatched junction nucleotides: 12. This CDR3 has 16 amino acids. Germline V gene sequence: CDR1 DFQATT, CDR2 SNEGSKA (reference sequence). The CDR3 is CSARALAGVGSYEQYF. DNA of the CDR3: TGCAGTGCTAGGGCTTTAGCGGGGGTCGGGAGCTACGAGCAGTACTTC.

This clonotype was found many times. The chain has TRBV5-4 and TRBJ2-7, with 9 positions matching TRBD1. This CDR3 comprises 15 residues. After removal of 5 bases from V and 5 bases from J, the junction contained 11 bases not matched to a gene. Per germline, CDR1 SGHNT and CDR2 YYREEE (reference sequence). CDR3 region: CASSLTGTGIHEQYF. The CDR3 coding sequence is TGTGCCAGCAGTCTTACCGGGACAGGGATCCACGAGCAGTACTTC.

V and J are TRBV14 and TRBJ2-3, with D perhaps matching TRBD1 or TRBD2 (6 bases each). Germline lookup yields CDR1 SGHDN and CDR2 FVKESK. Trimming shortened V by 4 bases and J by 1 base, and 12 bases separated the two germline ends. This CDR3 is built from 15 residues. The CDR3 here is CASSRRDIRTDTQYF. The CDR3 DNA reads as TGTGCCAGCAGCCGGCGGGACATCCGCACAGATACGCAGTATTTT.

This clonotype was seen at least ten times. The chain recombines TRBV12-3 or TRBV12-4 with TRBJ1-5; D is perhaps TRBD1 (6 bases). V gave up 4 bases and J gave up 3 bases, with 7 bases separating them. CDR3 length equals 13 residues. DNA of the CDR3: TGTGCCAGCAGTTGGACAGACAATCAGCCCCAGCATTTT. It translates to CASSWTDNQPQHF.

The chain links TRBV12-5 to TRBJ2-7; D gene unclear. The CDR3 is made up of 14 amino acids. V was clipped by 5 bases and J by 1 base, with 12 bases between them. From germline, CDR1 is LGHNT and CDR2 FRNRAP. In DNA, the CDR3 is TGTGCTAGTGGTCAAAGTGACGGATCCTACGAGCAGTACTTC. Encoded protein: CASGQSDGSYEQYF.

The chain is built from TRBV6-1 and TRBJ2-7; D is unresolved. V was cut by 1 base and J by 6 bases, with 7 bases left in between. The CDR3 loop spans 12 amino acids. Germline loops: CDR1 MNHNS, CDR2 SASEGT. This chain's CDR3 is CASSEEGPEQYF. The CDR3 DNA follows: TGTGCCAGCAGTGAAGAGGGCCCCGAGCAGTACTTC.

The chain couples TRBV2 to TRBJ2-5, with 8 bases matching TRBD2. This CDR3 has 14 residues. The germline V gene has CDR1 SNHLY and CDR2 FYNNEI. V lost 4 bases, J lost 4 bases, and 5 bases stayed unmatched. This CDR3 is CASSVGLAGETQYF. The DNA of the CDR3 is TGTGCCAGCAGTGTAGGACTAGCTGGAGAGACCCAGTACTTC. Full variable domain (rest looked up from reference TRBV2 and TRBJ2-5): EPEVTQTPSHQVTQMGQEVILRCVPISNHLYFYWYRQILGQKVEFLVSFYNNEISEKSEIFDDQFSVERPDGSNFTLKIRSTKLEDSAMYFCASSVGLAGETQYFGPGTRLLVL.

The rearrangement uses TRBV4-2 and TRBJ1-1; no reliable D call. Trimming left V 0 bases short and J 1 base short, with 12 bases between. This CDR3 spans 16 amino acids. Germline V lookup: CDR1 LGHNA, CDR2 YNFKEQ. CDR3 nucleotides: TGTGCCAGCAGCCAAGAGGCGTTGACTGAGAACACTGAAGCTTTCTTT. Protein: CASSQEALTENTEAFF.

At least ten counts were recorded for this clonotype. The rearrangement links TRBV6-2 or TRBV6-3 to TRBJ1-5; D is unresolved. The CDR3 length is 13 residues. The germline V and J ends were trimmed by 0 bases and 4 bases, with 4 bases remaining between them. CDR1 MNHEY and CDR2 SVGEGT come from the germline V gene. The CDR3 loop is CASSYSENQPQHF. CDR3 bases: TGTGCCAGCAGTTACTCAGAGAATCAGCCCCAGCATTTT.

A few counts support this clonotype. This sequence joins TRBV7-2 and TRBJ2-3; D is ambiguous. Germline V lookup: CDR1 SGHTA, CDR2 FQGNSA. V gave up 1 base and J gave up 1 base, with 9 bases separating them. This CDR3 region has 15 residues. In nucleotides, the CDR3 is TGTGCCAGCAGCTTAGTGGTTGGAGGCACAGATACGCAGTATTTT. Its protein is CASSLVVGGTDTQYF.

This chain connects TRBV11-3 to TRBJ2-3; a possible D gene is TRBD1 (5 bases). Germline lookup yields CDR1 SGHNT and CDR2 YENEEA. Deletions cut 2 bases from V and 0 bases from J, with 9 bases between. The CDR3 is 15 amino acids. DNA of the CDR3: TGTGCCAGCAGCTTATATGGGGCTAGCACAGATACGCAGTATTTT. It codes for CASSLYGASTDTQYF.

The J gene is TRBJ1-2, the V gene TRBV6-2 or TRBV6-3; 8 bases match TRBD1. V gave up 8 bases and J gave up 1 base; unmatched junction bases: 6. The CDR3 is 14 amino acids. Per the germline V gene, CDR1 is MNHEY and CDR2 is SVGEGT. Written as DNA, the CDR3 is TGTGCCAGCGGACAGGGAAGCGTTAACTATGGCTACACCTTC. This sequence encodes CASGQGSVNYGYTF.

This chain connects TRBV7-3 to TRBJ1-1, with D perhaps TRBD1 (5 bases). CDR1 SGHTA and CDR2 FQGTGA come from the germline V gene. The CDR3 is 15 residues long. The ends were cut back, 8 bases at V and 1 base at J, with 17 bases in the middle. The CDR3 spells CASREGQGKNTEAFF. Written as DNA, the CDR3 is TGTGCCAGCCGAGAGGGGCAGGGAAAGAACACTGAAGCTTTCTTT.

The CDR3 coding sequence is TGTGCCAGCAGTTCCCTAACAGCAGATACGCAGTATTTT. Residues: CASSSLTADTQYF. V is TRBV12-3 or TRBV12-4 and J is TRBJ2-3; D ambiguous. The CDR3 runs to 13 residues. V gave up 4 bases and J gave up 4 bases, with 9 bases separating them.

This clonotype was detected a few times. It may be a read error: a sequence one base away is much more abundant. The chain carries TRBV12-3 or TRBV12-4 and TRBJ1-6; D call uncertain. The CDR3 loop spans 14 amino acids. The V gene lost 6 bases and the J gene lost 9 bases, with 15 bases spanning the gap. The chain's CDR3 is CASSPPGYGSPLHF. DNA of the CDR3: TGTGCCAGCAGCCCCCCGGGATATGGTTCACCCCTCCACTTT.

This clonotype has a handful of counts. The chain uses TRBV7-9 and TRBJ2-4, with 8 bases lining up with TRBD2. Germline V CDR1 and CDR2: SEHNR, FQNEAQ (reference sequence). J was trimmed by 9 bases and V by 7 bases; bases with no gene match: 11. This CDR3 is built from 14 residues. The CDR3 region has the DNA TGTGCCAGCACCCTTTCCGCGGGGGGAGGCATTCAGTACTTC. Its translation is CASTLSAGGGIQYF.

The chain is built from TRBV5-6 and TRBJ2-2, with 8 nucleotides matching TRBD2. The trim removed 1 base at V and 6 bases at J, leaving 8 bases unmatched. Germline V lookup: CDR1 SGHDT, CDR2 YYEEEE. The CDR3 spans 16 residues. The CDR3 bases are TGTGCCAGCAGCTTGTACCCCCGGGGGGGGGCCGGGGAGCTGTTTTTT. Protein product: CASSLYPRGGAGELFF.

This clonotype was observed a handful of times. V usage is TRBV7-8 and J usage is TRBJ2-3; D is uncertain. Trimming shortened V by 1 base and J by 2 bases, and 13 bases separated the two germline ends. The CDR3 covers 16 residues. Germline values: CDR1 SGHVS, CDR2 FQNEAQ. DNA for the CDR3: TGTGCCAGCAGCTTAGGTTTTTCCAGGTACACAGATACGCAGTATTTT. Encoded protein: CASSLGFSRYTDTQYF.

This clonotype was detected ten times or more. The chain is built from TRBV6-2 or TRBV6-3 and TRBJ2-4; D is perhaps TRBD2 (5 bases). Germline loops: CDR1 MNHEY, CDR2 SVGEGT. CDR3 size: 16 residues. With 6 bases removed from V and 0 bases from J, the gap between germline ends came to 15 bases. CDR3: CASSNPGILAKNIQYF. The CDR3, as DNA: TGTGCCAGCAGCAATCCGGGGATACTAGCCAAAAACATTCAGTACTTC.

Only a few counts were recorded for this clonotype. CDR3 region: CSALGQVRKNTEAFF. The CDR3 region has the DNA TGCAGTGCCTTAGGACAGGTGCGGAAAAACACTGAAGCTTTCTTT. The chain uses TRBV20-1 and TRBJ1-1, with 7 bases lining up with TRBD1. The germline V gene has CDR1 DFQATT and CDR2 SNEGSKA (reference sequence). The CDR3 totals 15 residues. V shed 6 bases, J shed 2 bases, and the junction held 12 bases outside the gene matches.

This clonotype was seen repeatedly, ten times or more. This chain uses TRBV21-1 with TRBJ1-4. TRBV21-1 is flagged as a pseudogene. The CDR3 runs to 14 residues. In DNA, the CDR3 is TGTGCCAGCAGCAAACCGGAGGACCGTGAAAAACTGTTTTTT. Translating it yields CASSKPEDREKLFF.

This clonotype is deemed medium-sized. The rearrangement links TRBV4-3 to TRBJ1-5; D is ambiguous. Germline-derived CDR1 and CDR2 are LGHNA and YSLEER. CDR3 length equals 14 residues. With 0 bases removed from V and 4 bases from J, the gap between germline ends came to 7 bases. CDR3 sequence (DNA): TGCGCCAGCAGCCAAGATGCGCTAAATCAGCCCCAGCATTTT. Amino acids: CASSQDALNQPQHF.

This clonotype was counted many times. This rearrangement joins TRBV12-3 or TRBV12-4 to TRBJ1-2; tentatively, D is TRBD1 (6 bases). The CDR3 has 14 amino acids. V lost 10 bases, J lost 4 bases, and 19 bases lay in between. The DNA for the CDR3 is TGTGCCACCTCCTTCGCCGGGACACCCTATGGCTACACCTTC. It codes for CATSFAGTPYGYTF.

This clonotype was detected ten times or more. CDR3 sequence (DNA): TGCGCCAGCAGCCCGGGACAGACCTCCAGTTCAAATACGCAGTATTTT. It is translated as CASSPGQTSSSNTQYF. The chain links TRBV5-1 to TRBJ2-3, with TRBD1 matching 7 bases. The junction had 15 bases not matched to a gene; V was cut back by 4 bases and J by 7 bases. CDR3 length equals 16 residues. Germline CDR1 SGHRS, CDR2 YFSETQ.

This clonotype was found a few times. The chain uses TRBV3-1 and TRBJ2-2, with D possibly being TRBD2 (5 bases). CDR1 is LGHDT and CDR2 is YNNKEL in the germline V gene (reference sequence). The CDR3 totals 15 residues. The V end was cut by 2 bases, the J end by 1 base, with 8 bases between. The CDR3, as DNA: TGTGCCAGCAGCCAAAGTGAGGGGAACACCGGGGAGCTGTTTTTT. It codes for CASSQSEGNTGELFF.

The chain recombines TRBV3-1 with TRBJ2-2; no clear D gene. V dropped 4 bases and J dropped 1 base, with 10 bases sitting between them. This CDR3 comprises 15 residues. CDR1 and CDR2 (germline): LGHDT, YNNKEL (reference sequence). The CDR3 bases are TGTGCCAGCAGCCGAAGCGTGGGGAACACCGGGGAGCTGTTTTTT. It encodes CASSRSVGNTGELFF.

This clonotype showed up many times. The chain has TRBV6-5 and TRBJ1-1; D gene uncertain. Germline V CDR1 and CDR2: MNHEY, SVGAGI. This CDR3 is built from 11 residues. The V end lost 6 bases, the J end lost 8 bases, and 10 bases lay between the germline ends. CDR3 sequence (DNA): TGTGCCAGCAGGGAAGGCAGGGAAGCTTTCTTT. Protein: CASREGREAFF.